This passage covers 21 T cell receptor beta chains from one sample sequenced in a study of low-dose radiotherapy and immunotherapy resistance in tumors. TRAV and TRBV primers primed cDNA for both TCRalpha and TCRbeta. Amplification of TCRs used a constant-region primer and V-primer adapter for about 21 PCR cycles. MiXCR was run by TCRdb on the reads, yielding one entry per CDR3 protein. The table includes under 90,000 distinct CDR3 sequences, around a sixth detected once. The time point: after trial treatment. Specified treatment: LDRT plus nivolumab, ipilimumab, low-dose cyclophosphamide and aspirin (RACIN trial). The material was PBMCs, obtained after low-dose radiotherapy plus immunotherapy. The receptors come from a male donor with prostate cancer.

This clonotype was counted at least ten times. The chain joins TRBV29-1 to TRBJ2-7; TRBD1 matches 9 bases. Germline loops: CDR1 SQVTM, CDR2 ANQGSEA. J gave up 4 bases and V 5 bases, and 3 bases lay outside the gene matches. The CDR3 is 12 residues long. CDR3 in DNA: TGCAGCGTTTCCGACAGGGGGTACGAGCAGTACTTC. Its protein is CSVSDRGYEQYF.

This clonotype was picked up a small number of times. The chain links TRBV5-4 to TRBJ1-5, with TRBD1 as a possible D gene (6 bases). This CDR3 has 15 amino acids. CDR1 is SGHNT, CDR2 YYREEE, per germline (reference sequence). Trimming removed 4 bases at V and 4 bases at J, with 15 bases between. CDR3 DNA sequence: TGTGCCAGCAGCGCCGGGACATCAAGAAATCAGCCCCAGCATTTT. This encodes CASSAGTSRNQPQHF.

Notes on this clonotype: A far larger clone differs by one base, so this is likely a read error. The chain uses TRBV5-6 and TRBJ2-7; 8 nucleotides align to TRBD1. The CDR3 has 17 residues. J lost 7 bases, V lost 0 bases, and 15 bases had no gene match. The germline gives CDR1 SGHDT, CDR2 YYEEEE. Here the CDR3 DNA reads TGTGCCAGCAGCTTGGCCGGGACAGGACCATTCTACAATGAGCAGTACTTC. This encodes CASSLAGTGPFYNEQYF. The whole variable domain, remainder taken from reference TRBV5-6 and TRBJ2-7, is DAGVTQSPTHLIKTRGQQVTLRCSPKSGHDTVSWYQQALGQGPQFIFQYYEEEERQRGNFPDRFSGHQFPNYSSELNVNALLLGDSALYLCASSLAGTGPFYNEQYFGPGTRLTVT.

This clonotype was seen many times. This chain joins TRBV20-1 and TRBJ2-1; maybe TRBD2 (7 bases). Germline V gives CDR1 DFQATT, CDR2 SNEGSKA (reference sequence). The V gene lost 4 bases and the J gene lost 5 bases, with 15 bases spanning the gap. CDR3 length equals 14 residues. In nucleotides, the CDR3 is TGCAGTGCTACGGCGGGGGCCGTACACAATGAGCAGTTCTTC. Translated: CSATAGAVHNEQFF.

This clonotype has at least ten counts. The J gene is TRBJ2-1, the V gene TRBV27, with D possibly called TRBD1 or TRBD2 (6 bases each). The CDR3 is 14 amino acids. The V gene lost 4 bases and the J gene lost 8 bases, with 15 bases spanning the gap. The germline gives CDR1 MNHEY, CDR2 SMNVEV (reference sequence). CDR3: CASSWGARGDEQFF. The CDR3 nucleotides are TGTGCCAGCAGTTGGGGGGCGCGGGGCGATGAGCAGTTCTTC.

This clonotype showed up just a few times. A far larger clone is one base from this, pointing to a likely read error. The chain links TRBV4-1 to TRBJ2-7; the D gene is possibly TRBD2 (5 bases). The germline CDR1 and CDR2 sequences are MGHRA and YSYEKL. This CDR3 is 15 amino acids long. With 0 bases removed from V and 7 bases from J, the gap between germline ends came to 16 bases. The CDR3 DNA is TGCGCCAGCAGCCAAGATCGAGCGGTCTACAATGAGCAGTACTTC. Translated: CASSQDRAVYNEQYF.

This clonotype was detected ten times or more. V and J are TRBV7-2 and TRBJ2-3, with a weak D call TRBD2 (6 bases). Trimming removed 3 bases from V and 0 bases from J, with 10 bases in between. Germline assignment: CDR1 SGHTA and CDR2 FQGNSA. CDR3 length: 15 amino acids. The DNA for the CDR3 is TGTGCCAGCAGCTTTCAGAGCGGGAGCACAGATACGCAGTATTTT. Its translation is CASSFQSGSTDTQYF.

This clonotype was seen repeatedly, ten times or more. J is TRBJ2-6 and V is TRBV4-3, with 12 bases identical to TRBD2. Germline values: CDR1 LGHNA, CDR2 YSLEER. Unmatched junction bases numbered 4, after V lost 4 bases and J lost 0 bases. The CDR3 length is 18 residues. The DNA of the CDR3 is TGCGCCAGCAGCCGCAAGACTAGCGGGAGCTCTGGGGCCAACGTCCTGACTTTC. Translated, it gives CASSRKTSGSSGANVLTF.

This clonotype was counted many times. The rearrangement links TRBV5-5 to TRBJ2-1, with D hard to call. Germline V gene lookup returns CDR1 SGHKS and CDR2 YYEKEE (reference sequence). Trimming took off 1 base at V and 5 bases at J, with 13 bases between the two ends. The CDR3 covers 15 residues. The CDR3 loop reads CASSLSFLRNNEQFF. The CDR3 nucleotides read TGTGCCAGCAGCTTGTCGTTTCTACGGAACAATGAGCAGTTCTTC.

This clonotype came up many times. J is TRBJ1-1 and V is TRBV12-5; possibly TRBD1 for D (5 bases). Germline values: CDR1 LGHNT, CDR2 FRNRAP. The CDR3 runs to 14 residues. The V and J ends lost 6 bases and 0 bases respectively, with 11 bases between them. The DNA of the CDR3 is TGTGCTAGTGGCGTGGGACTGATGAACACTGAAGCTTTCTTT. Its protein product is CASGVGLMNTEAFF.

This clonotype was seen many times. This chain links TRBV7-9 with TRBJ2-7; weak D call: TRBD2 (6 bases). V was trimmed by 2 bases and J by 6 bases, leaving 11 bases between them. Germline CDR1 reads SEHNR; CDR2 reads FQNEAQ (reference sequence). This CDR3 has 13 amino acids. The CDR3 DNA reads TGTGCCAGCAGCTTAACGGCGGGATCCGAGCAGTACTTC. Protein: CASSLTAGSEQYF.

At least ten counts were recorded for this clonotype. This chain joins TRBV3-1 and TRBJ1-2, with D perhaps matching TRBD1 (6 bases). Trimming shortened V by 2 bases and J by 6 bases, and 13 bases separated the two germline ends. CDR1 is LGHDT, CDR2 YNNKEL, per germline (reference sequence). The CDR3 is made up of 14 amino acids. The CDR3 reads CASSQRGRGDGYTF. CDR3 bases: TGTGCCAGCAGCCAACGTGGCAGGGGAGATGGCTACACCTTC.

This clonotype appeared many times. The V call is TRBV28, the J call TRBJ1-5; no reliable D call. This CDR3 is built from 16 residues. V gave up 5 bases and J gave up 0 bases, with 14 bases separating them. Germline CDR1 MDHEN, CDR2 SYDVKM. The CDR3 region has the DNA TGTGCCAGCAGTGGAGCGAGTCTCCGTAGCAATCAGCCCCAGCATTTT. Its translation: CASSGASLRSNQPQHF. Based on the CDR3 plus reference TRBV28 and TRBJ1-5, the full variable domain is DVKVTQSSRYLVKRTGEKVFLECVQDMDHENMFWYRQDPGLGLRLIYFSYDVKMKEKGDIPEGYSVSREKKERFSLILESASTNQTSMYLCASSGASLRSNQPQHFGDGTRLSIL.

The V and J genes are TRBV9 and TRBJ2-5; tentatively, D is TRBD1 or TRBD2 (5 bases each). The CDR3 is made up of 15 amino acids. The germline CDR1 and CDR2 sequences are SGDLS and YYNGEE. V lost 5 bases and J lost 2, with 16 bases in between. This CDR3 reads CASSERVGRQETQYF. In DNA form, the CDR3 reads TGTGCCAGCAGTGAGAGGGTGGGGCGACAAGAGACCCAGTACTTC.

This clonotype was counted many times. The rearrangement links TRBV20-1 to TRBJ2-7; possible D gene TRBD2, 6 bases. CDR3 length: 16 residues. CDR1 and CDR2 (germline): DFQATT, SNEGSKA (reference sequence). V lost 3 bases to trimming and J lost 0 bases, with 18 bases between them. The CDR3 DNA follows: TGCAGTGCTAGCCGGGGACTCCCGCCCTACTCCTACGAGCAGTACTTC. Translating gives CSASRGLPPYSYEQYF.

This clonotype showed up many times. V and J are TRBV23-1 and TRBJ1-5, with 8 positions matching TRBD1. TRBV23-1 is noted as an ORF with a role that remains uncertain. The V gene end was trimmed by 3 bases and the J gene end by 1 base; junction bases not matched to a gene: 5. This CDR3 is 16 amino acids long. CDR3 nucleotide sequence: TGCGCCAGCAGTCACGAGGACAGGGAAAGCAATCAGCCCCAGCATTTT. It codes for CASSHEDRESNQPQHF.

Comments on this clonotype: With a far larger clone one base away, a read error is the likely cause. The chain links TRBV24-1 to TRBJ2-1; the match to TRBD2 covers 10 bases. The germline V gene encodes CDR1 KGHDR and CDR2 SFDVKD. The CDR3 runs to 14 residues. J gave up 6 bases and V 7 bases, and 5 bases lay outside the gene matches. In DNA form, the CDR3 reads TGTGCCACCAGCGCGGGACTAGCGCCCAATGAGCAGTTCTTC. Encoded protein: CATSAGLAPNEQFF.

Ten or more counts support this clonotype. The CDR3 here is CSVASDGEQFF. Here the CDR3 DNA reads TGCAGCGTGGCTAGCGATGGCGAGCAGTTCTTC. This chain connects TRBV29-1 to TRBJ2-1, with D maybe TRBD2 (6 bases). V lost 6 bases and J 10 bases, leaving 13 bases between the germline ends. Germline lookup yields CDR1 SQVTM and CDR2 ANQGSEA. This CDR3 has 11 residues.

At least ten counts were recorded for this clonotype. This chain connects TRBV27 to TRBJ2-3, with 9 bases fitting TRBD2. The CDR3 loop spans 18 amino acids. Germline loops: CDR1 MNHEY, CDR2 SMNVEV (reference sequence). The ends lost 6 bases at V and 7 bases at J; junction bases unmatched: 20. CDR3: CASRQGLAFNPPSHTQYF. CDR3 sequence (DNA): TGTGCCAGCAGACAGGGACTAGCTTTTAATCCCCCGTCGCATACGCAGTATTTT.

The genes are TRBV28 and TRBJ2-7; D not certain. Germline CDR1 and CDR2: MDHEN and SYDVKM. The CDR3 length is 14 residues. Trimming removed 3 bases at V and 3 bases at J, with 12 bases between. CDR3 sequence: CASSFGSLYYEQYF. In DNA, the CDR3 is TGTGCCAGCAGTTTTGGGTCACTGTACTACGAGCAGTACTTC.

This clonotype was detected many times. J is TRBJ2-1 and V is TRBV20-1, with a possible D match to TRBD1 (5 bases). The germline V gene encodes CDR1 DFQATT and CDR2 SNEGSKA (reference sequence). This CDR3 is built from 13 residues. V was pared by 5 bases and J by 6 bases, with 14 bases between. The CDR3 reads CSAPPGWFNEQFF. In DNA, the CDR3 is TGCAGTGCTCCACCAGGGTGGTTCAATGAGCAGTTCTTC.